The clone carrying this TCR beta chain was counted a few times. Of the isolated RNA, all was reverse transcribed, and so the sequenced material was expressed TCRB transcripts. Data came from immunoSEQ multiplex PCR; TCRdb stores just in-frame clones and leaves some out. The sample yields approximately 250,000 clones, less than 15% seen once. The data originate from a study of beta chain features in type 1 diabetes. Between the trimmed V and J ends, which lost 7 bases and 6 bases, there was a span of 13 bases. CDR1 and CDR2 (germline): LNHDA, SQIVND (reference sequence). The CDR3 runs to 13 residues. The chain uses TRBV19 and TRBJ1-5; D not resolved. The sample taken for sequencing was naive CD4+ T cells from blood. The clonotype was recovered from a woman in her thirties or forties in good health. The CDR3 is CASKGGRGQPQHF. DNA of the CDR3: TGTGCCAGTAAAGGCGGGAGAGGTCAGCCCCAGCATTTT.